What follows are 21 T cell receptor beta chains derived from one specimen sequenced in a study of early T cells in non-severe SARS-CoV-2 infection. TCRdb fed the 5' RACE reads into MiXCR, producing one record per CDR3 protein. The sample comprises roughly 72,000 distinct CDR3 sequences, 10% to 15% of which are singletons, and approximately 1.1% rests with the top ten. The material sequenced was whole blood. These receptors all stem from an adult who was a healthcare worker with PCR-confirmed SARS-CoV-2 infection or an uninfected control (not recorded which).

The chain is built from TRBV5-4 and TRBJ2-3, with 13 bases that match TRBD2. CDR3 size: 18 residues. Losses at the gene ends were 4 bases for V and 4 bases for J; bases not matched to a gene: 12. Germline V gene data show CDR1 as SGHNT and CDR2 as YYREEE (reference sequence). CDR3 residues: CASSPRPRGTSGADTQYF. In DNA, the CDR3 is TGTGCCAGCAGCCCCCGCCCGCGGGGGACTAGCGGGGCAGATACGCAGTATTTT.

Details on this clonotype: The junction departs from the called germline gene at one end, perhaps through a read error. The CDR3 DNA sequence: TGTGTCAGCAGCCACAACACAGATAGCAATCAGCCCCAGCATTTT. Translation: CVSSHNTDSNQPQHF. The chain couples TRBV7-8 to TRBJ1-5; D is unclear. Germline assignment: CDR1 SGHVS and CDR2 FQNEAQ. The CDR3 is 15 amino acids.

The genes are TRBV20-1 and TRBJ2-5, with TRBD2 matching over 10 bases. Losses at the gene ends were 6 bases for V and 7 bases for J; bases not matched to a gene: 20. CDR3 size: 17 residues. CDR1 and CDR2 (germline): DFQATT, SNEGSKA (reference sequence). The CDR3 region has the DNA TGCAGTGCCGCGAGAGGTCTAGCGGGAGATCGTGGTGGGACCCAGTACTTC. Residues: CSAARGLAGDRGGTQYF.

The sample holds many counts of this clonotype. The CDR3 loop is CASSEGLGLQETQYF. The CDR3 DNA reads TGCGCCAGCAGCGAGGGACTAGGTCTCCAAGAGACCCAGTACTTC. The chain has TRBV5-1 and TRBJ2-5, with 8 bases that match TRBD2. The J segment lost 1 base and the V segment lost 4 bases, leaving 6 bases of the junction unmatched. In germline, CDR1 is SGHRS, CDR2 YFSETQ. This CDR3 has 15 amino acids. The full variable domain, rest sourced from reference TRBV5-1 and TRBJ2-5, is KAGVTQTPRYLIKTRGQQVTLSCSPISGHRSVSWYQQTPGQGLQFLFEYFSETQRNKGNFPGRFSGRQFSNSRSEMNVSTLELGDSALYLCASSEGLGLQETQYFGPGTRLLVL.

This clonotype was observed many times. The V call is TRBV5-4, the J call TRBJ1-2, with 7 bases that match TRBD1. This CDR3 contains 14 residues. Germline lookup yields CDR1 SGHNT and CDR2 YYREEE (reference sequence). Trimming at V came to 4 bases and at J to 4 bases, leaving 7 bases not matched to a gene. The DNA of the CDR3 is TGTGCCAGCAGCGACGTGGGACAGAGCTATGGCTACACCTTC. Amino acid sequence: CASSDVGQSYGYTF.

This clonotype occurred a few times. The rearrangement uses TRBV2 and TRBJ2-1; 8 nucleotides agree with TRBD2. CDR1 and CDR2 from the germline V gene are SNHLY and FYNNEI. The J segment lost 10 bases and the V segment lost 11 bases, leaving 7 bases of the junction unmatched. CDR3 length: 11 amino acids. CDR3 loop: CASRREGEQFF. The CDR3 bases are TGTGCCTCTCGCCGGGAGGGAGAGCAGTTCTTC.

A few counts support this clonotype. The J gene is TRBJ1-5, the V gene TRBV12-3 or TRBV12-4; tentative D call: TRBD1 (5 bases). The CDR3 sequence is 15 residues long. The V end was cut by 8 bases, the J end by 4 bases, with 18 bases between. CDR3 DNA: TGTGCCAGCCGGGGGGTGCAGGGATTTAATCAGCCCCAGCATTTT. Amino acid sequence: CASRGVQGFNQPQHF.

The sample holds a few counts of this clonotype. The chain couples TRBV20-1 to TRBJ2-5; D not resolved. Germline V gene lookup returns CDR1 DFQATT and CDR2 SNEGSKA (reference sequence). V was pared by 4 bases and J by 1 base, with 4 bases between. This CDR3 contains 11 residues. CDR3 protein: CSANPQETQYF. CDR3 nucleotide sequence: TGCAGTGCTAACCCCCAAGAGACCCAGTACTTC.

Here the CDR3 reads CATSDSSSGSQETQYF. CDR3 nucleotide sequence: TGTGCCACCAGTGATTCGTCCTCTGGATCCCAAGAGACCCAGTACTTC. V gene TRBV24-1 combines with J gene TRBJ2-5, with D unclear. V shed 2 bases and J shed 1 base, with 13 bases lying between them. From germline, CDR1 is KGHDR and CDR2 SFDVKD. This CDR3 comprises 16 residues.

The CDR3 here is CSVVKDMNTEAFF. The CDR3 nucleotides are TGCAGCGTGGTCAAGGACATGAACACTGAAGCTTTCTTT. The chain combines TRBV29-1 with TRBJ1-1, with D perhaps TRBD1 (5 bases). The ends were cut back, 6 bases at V and 0 bases at J, with 11 bases in the middle. The germline gives CDR1 SQVTM, CDR2 ANQGSEA. The CDR3 length is 13 residues.

The rearrangement joins TRBV6-4 to TRBJ1-1; D gene ambiguous. The germline V and J ends were trimmed by 6 bases and 4 bases, with 12 bases remaining between them. Germline values: CDR1 MRHNA, CDR2 SNTAGT. The CDR3 sequence is 13 residues long. This CDR3 reads CASRVRATTEAFF. The CDR3 nucleotides read TGTGCCAGCAGGGTTCGGGCTACCACTGAAGCTTTCTTT.

The J gene is TRBJ1-1, the V gene TRBV5-4; TRBD1 might be the D (5 bases). This CDR3 is built from 16 residues. The V gene's germline CDR1 is SGHNT and CDR2 YYREEE (reference sequence). Trimming left V 2 bases short and J 1 base short, with 15 bases between. The CDR3 reads CASSFLSGQGNTEAFF. In DNA form, the CDR3 reads TGTGCCAGCAGCTTCCTTTCAGGGCAAGGGAACACTGAAGCTTTCTTT.

This clonotype was counted many times. The V call is TRBV7-9, the J call TRBJ2-1; D gene uncertain. CDR3 length equals 12 residues. Germline CDR1 reads SEHNR; CDR2 reads FQNEAQ (reference sequence). V lost 5 bases to trimming and J lost 8 bases, with 10 bases between them. The CDR3 sequence: CASSLTRYEQFF. The CDR3 nucleotides read TGTGCCAGCAGCCTGACCCGGTATGAGCAGTTCTTC.

V is TRBV7-2 and J is TRBJ2-1; D may be TRBD2 (6 bases). CDR3 length: 15 amino acids. CDR1 and CDR2 (germline): SGHTA, FQGNSA. Trimming pared 6 bases from V and 1 base from J, leaving 13 bases between. CDR3 protein: CASSYAGGSYNEQFF. For the CDR3, the DNA is TGTGCCAGCAGTTACGCCGGGGGATCCTACAATGAGCAGTTCTTC. The variable domain in full, completed from reference TRBV7-2 and TRBJ2-1, reads GAGVSQSPSNKVTEKGKDVELRCDPISGHTALYWYRQSLGQGLEFLIYFQGNSAPDKSGLPSDRFSAERTGGSVSTLTIQRTQQEDSAVYLCASSYAGGSYNEQFFGPGTRLTVL.

V is TRBV12-3 or TRBV12-4 and J is TRBJ2-5, with D tentatively TRBD2 (6 bases). CDR3 length: 13 amino acids. The V and J ends lost 5 bases and 9 bases respectively, with 16 bases between them. In DNA form, the CDR3 reads TGTGCCAGCAGTGTCGCGGGGTCTCGGGCCCAGTACTTC. This sequence encodes CASSVAGSRAQYF.

The V and J genes are TRBV19 and TRBJ2-3; perhaps TRBD1 as D (5 bases). V was trimmed by 1 base and J by 0 bases, leaving 8 bases between them. Germline values: CDR1 LNHDA, CDR2 SQIVND (reference sequence). This CDR3 has 15 residues. The chain's CDR3 is CASSIVTDSTDTQYF. The CDR3 DNA is TGTGCCAGTAGTATAGTGACAGATAGCACAGATACGCAGTATTTT.

This clonotype was recorded at least ten times. The V gene is TRBV7-9, the J gene TRBJ2-3; D perhaps matches TRBD1 (6 bases). The germline V gene encodes CDR1 SEHNR and CDR2 FQNEAQ (reference sequence). The CDR3 length is 13 residues. The V end was cut by 5 bases, the J end by 9 bases, with 15 bases between. In nucleotides, the CDR3 is TGTGCCAGCAGCCGGGACACCCGCGAGACGCAGTATTTT. Protein sequence: CASSRDTRETQYF.

The V gene is TRBV10-3, the J gene TRBJ2-5, with D perhaps TRBD1 (6 bases). This CDR3 is built from 15 residues. The V end lost 0 bases, the J end lost 4 bases, and 12 bases lay between the germline ends. Germline-derived CDR1 and CDR2 are ENHRY and SYGVKD. The CDR3 here is CAISESRAGAETQYF. Here the CDR3 DNA reads TGTGCCATCAGTGAGTCACGGGCAGGGGCAGAGACCCAGTACTTC.

This clonotype was detected many times. The chain joins TRBV6-2 or TRBV6-3 to TRBJ1-2; D unresolved. This CDR3 has 13 residues. Trimming took off 2 bases at V and 6 bases at J, with 10 bases between the two ends. Germline CDR1 is MNHEY and CDR2 is SVGEGT. The CDR3 reads CASSYREGDGYTF. The CDR3 DNA reads TGTGCCAGCAGTTACAGGGAAGGAGATGGCTACACCTTC.

The J gene is TRBJ2-7, the V gene TRBV15; D possibly corresponds to TRBD1 (5 bases). The germline CDR1 and CDR2 sequences are LNHNV and YYDKDF (reference sequence). The V and J ends lost 3 bases and 0 bases respectively, with 12 bases between them. This CDR3 has 15 residues. The CDR3 nucleotides are TGTGCCACCAGCAGGGATACAGGTGCCTCCTACGAGCAGTACTTC. This codes for CATSRDTGASYEQYF. The full variable domain, its missing parts supplied by reference TRBV15 and TRBJ2-7, is DAMVIQNPRYQVTQFGKPVTLSCSQTLNHNVMYWYQQKSSQAPKLLFHYYDKDFNNEADTPDNFQSRRPNTSFCFLDIRSPGLGDTAMYLCATSRDTGASYEQYFGPGTRLTVT.

In this sample, this clonotype turned up a few times. The chain uses TRBV7-9 and TRBJ2-4, with 7 positions matching TRBD1. The CDR3 is 15 residues long. V was clipped by 4 bases and J by 2 bases; unmatched bases: 5. Germline assignment: CDR1 SEHNR and CDR2 FQNEAQ (reference sequence). CDR3 protein: CASSSRGLSKNIQYF. CDR3 nucleotides: TGTGCCAGCAGCTCCAGGGGGTTGTCCAAAAACATTCAGTACTTC. Looking up the rest from reference TRBV7-9 and TRBJ2-4 gives the full variable domain: DTGVSQNPRHKITKRGQNVTFRCDPISEHNRLYWYRQTLGQGPEFLTYFQNEAQLEKSRLLSDRFSAERPKGSFSTLEIQRTEQGDSAMYLCASSSRGLSKNIQYFGAGTRLSVL.